This entry describes one T cell receptor (beta chain). As yet, its antigen is unknown. Additional DNA sequences in this sample encode the identical CDR3. The PCR had 60 Vbeta and 13 Jbeta primers. Sequenced by immunoSEQ multiplex PCR; TCRdb stores in-frame clones only, minus some. The data contain approximately 210,000 clones, about 75% of them singletons. This sample is part of a study of cytomegalovirus exposure and HLA in healthy donors. Study-wide points: The study recorded around 160 TCR beta chains that were cytomegalovirus-associated.

CDR1 is SGDLS, CDR2 YYNGEE, per germline. Losses at the gene ends were 4 bases for V and 4 bases for J; bases not matched to a gene: 3. The CDR3 is made up of 13 amino acids. V usage is TRBV9 and J usage is TRBJ2-7; TRBD1 matches 9 bases. Input material: PBMCs. The TCR was taken from a male donor in good health and CMV-seronegative. The CDR3 is CASSPGQGYEQYF. CDR3 DNA sequence: TGTGCCAGCAGCCCGGGACAGGGTTACGAGCAGTACTTC.